This T cell receptor (beta chain) was identified in a study of cytomegalovirus exposure and HLA in healthy donors. Use of 60 Vbeta and 13 Jbeta primers characterized the PCR. Data came from immunoSEQ multiplex PCR; TCRdb stores just in-frame clones and leaves some out. Of hundreds of thousands of clones listed, approximately 80% were seen once; the top ten hold roughly a sixth. V gave up 1 base and J gave up 6 bases, with 13 bases separating them. CDR1 is SGHAT, CDR2 FQNNGV, per germline. The CDR3 has 14 residues. The chain carries TRBV11-2 and TRBJ2-7; tentative D call: TRBD2 (6 bases). Sequencing was carried out using PBMCs. This TCR was recovered from a man aged 35-49 years in good health and CMV-seronegative. CDR3 residues: CASSLVPGDFEQYF. For the CDR3, the DNA is TGTGCCAGCAGCTTAGTCCCGGGAGATTTCGAGCAGTACTTC. The whole variable domain, remainder taken from reference TRBV11-2 and TRBJ2-7, is EAGVAQSPRYKIIEKRQSVAFWCNPISGHATLYWYQQILGQGPKLLIQFQNNGVVDDSQLPKDRFSAERLKGVDSTLKIQPAKLEDSAVYLCASSLVPGDFEQYFGPGTRLTVT.